This T cell receptor beta chain originates from a study of T cell changes during pregnancy in multiple sclerosis. Some clones are missing from TCRdb's copy, which holds only in-frame ones; the method was immunoSEQ multiplex PCR. The table lists approximately 70,000 clones, around 90% of them singletons, with 2% in the top ten. The CDR3 spans 15 residues. Germline CDR1 SNHLY, CDR2 FYNNEI. The V gene end was trimmed by 2 bases and the J gene end by 7 bases; junction bases not matched to a gene: 6. The specimen was peripheral blood, collected in the second trimester of pregnancy. The receptor was isolated from a female donor with multiple sclerosis, enrolled in a pregnancy study. The chain employs TRBV2 and TRBJ2-2; TRBD1 matches at 8 bases. This CDR3 is CASSEIRGQGGELFF. The CDR3 DNA reads as TGTGCCAGCAGTGAAATCAGGGGGCAGGGCGGGGAGCTGTTTTTT.